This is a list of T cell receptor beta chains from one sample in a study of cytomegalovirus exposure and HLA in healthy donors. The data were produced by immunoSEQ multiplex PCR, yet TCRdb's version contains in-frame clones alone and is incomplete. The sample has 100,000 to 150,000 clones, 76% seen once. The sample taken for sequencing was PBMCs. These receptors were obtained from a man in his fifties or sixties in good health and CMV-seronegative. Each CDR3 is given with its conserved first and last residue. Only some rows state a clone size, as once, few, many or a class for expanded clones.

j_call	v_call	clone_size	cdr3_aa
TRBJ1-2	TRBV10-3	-	CAISESRANLGYGYTF
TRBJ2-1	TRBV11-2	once	CASSLEGLAGGEGNEQFF
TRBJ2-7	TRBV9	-	CASSVGASGGTEQYF
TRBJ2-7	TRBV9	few	CASSVATGDEQYF
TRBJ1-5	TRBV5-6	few	CASSRTGPNQPQHF
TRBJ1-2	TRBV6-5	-	CASRDRVPYGYTF
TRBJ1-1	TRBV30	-	CAWSATVTEAFF
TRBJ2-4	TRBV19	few	CASSIGSVAKNIQYF
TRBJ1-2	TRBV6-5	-	CASSYSTGVKEGYTF
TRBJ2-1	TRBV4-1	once	CASSQRTSGGALNEQFF
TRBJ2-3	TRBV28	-	CASSGTMGADTQYF
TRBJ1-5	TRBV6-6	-	CASSHRDRYQPQHF
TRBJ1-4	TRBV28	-	CAVKMIGTGREKLFF
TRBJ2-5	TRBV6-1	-	CASGRERGAQETQYF
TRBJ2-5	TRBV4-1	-	CASSQETSGRGETQYF
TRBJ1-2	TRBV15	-	CATSRAGEPYGYTF
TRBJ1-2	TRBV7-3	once	CASSPGQGGYTF
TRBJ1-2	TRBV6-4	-	CASSPATGGNHGYTF
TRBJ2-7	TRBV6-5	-	CASSFGLAYEQYF
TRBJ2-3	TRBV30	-	CAWNSGAGTDTQYF
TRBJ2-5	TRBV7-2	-	CASSSSGGETQYF
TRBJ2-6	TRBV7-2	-	CASSLFPAAGANVLTF
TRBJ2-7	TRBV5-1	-	CASRAEGTSGSYEQYF
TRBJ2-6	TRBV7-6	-	CASSLEFSSGANVLTF
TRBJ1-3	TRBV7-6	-	CASSLVVAGSTGNTIYF
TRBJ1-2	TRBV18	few	CASSPNSGQGASGYTF
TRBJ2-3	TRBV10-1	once	CASSESKGTVLGSTDTQYF
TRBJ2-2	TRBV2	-	CASSGPRGRGELFF
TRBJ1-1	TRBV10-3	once	CAISGTSLRGDRRAFF
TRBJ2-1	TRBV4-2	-	CASSQEVIAGNEQFF
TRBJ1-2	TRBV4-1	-	CASSQPEAGQGIGYTF
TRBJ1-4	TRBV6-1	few	CASSVGQGEKLFF
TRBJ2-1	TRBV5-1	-	CASSLLAGGGYNEQFF
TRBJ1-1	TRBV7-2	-	CASSSTYRGGTEAFF
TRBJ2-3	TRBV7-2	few	CASSLEIPGTSTDTQYF
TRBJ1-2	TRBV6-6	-	CASISGAPANYGYTF
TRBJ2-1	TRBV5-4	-	CASSTGTSGGYNEQFF
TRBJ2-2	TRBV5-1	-	CASKDSGGSHTGELFF
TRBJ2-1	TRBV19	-	CASSKHRDNEQFF
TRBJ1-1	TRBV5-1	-	CASSLDTLNTEAFF
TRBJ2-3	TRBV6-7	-	CASSYVSGGSSTDTQYF
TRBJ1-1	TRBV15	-	CATSRDRENTEAFF
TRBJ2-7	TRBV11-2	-	CASSLGQGTYEQYF